Following are 32 T cell receptor beta chains from one sample sequenced in a study of T cell responses to AZD1222 COVID-19 vaccine (dated by TCRdb to the early 2020s). Read against the paper, the sample's time point label means: baseline before first vaccination. The library was obtained by the immunoSEQ multiplex PCR assay. Entries here come from immuneACCESS through TCRdb and include only in-frame sequences with V and J called. Some clones fail to appear in such tables; in the studies checked, an unresolved V gene covers under half of the shortfall, and the cause of the remainder is unknown. The table for this sample lists over 75,000 clones; under 95% of them were counted only once. The ten largest clonotypes hold 3% of the sample. Here the sequenced sample was peripheral blood, taken on day 0 of AZD1222 vaccination. The receptor set was obtained from an adult in good health.

V and J are TRBV5-4 and TRBJ2-7, with 9 bases lining up with TRBD2. CDR3 length equals 15 residues. V gave up 0 bases and J gave up 2 bases; unmatched junction bases: 3. Germline CDR1 is SGHNT and CDR2 is YYREEE (reference sequence). CDR3 coding DNA: TGTGCCAGCAGCTTGGAAATAGCGGGGGCCTACGAGCAGTACTTC. It codes for CASSLEIAGAYEQYF.

This clone was counted only a few times. V is TRBV19 and J is TRBJ1-2, with D maybe TRBD1 (5 bases). V lost 7 bases and J 4 bases, leaving 19 bases between the germline ends. CDR3 length: 15 amino acids. Germline lookup yields CDR1 LNHDA and CDR2 SQIVND (reference sequence). CDR3: CASTPGGGTIYGYTF. The CDR3 DNA sequence: TGTGCCAGTACTCCCGGCGGAGGGACCATCTATGGCTACACCTTC. The entire variable domain, with the rest obtained from reference TRBV19 and TRBJ1-2, is as follows: DGGITQSPKYLFRKEGQNVTLSCEQNLNHDAMYWYRQDPGQGLRLIYYSQIVNDFQKGDIAEGYSVSREKKESFPLTVTSAQKNPTAFYLCASTPGGGTIYGYTFGSGTRLTVV.

This clone was recorded once. The J gene is TRBJ1-5, the V gene TRBV30; no clear D gene. The ends were cut back, 0 bases at V and 2 bases at J, with 17 bases in the middle. Germline values: CDR1 GTSNPN, CDR2 SVGIG (reference sequence). This CDR3 is built from 17 residues. The CDR3 bases are TGTGCCTGGAGTGTACAAAGGACTCACACCGGCAATCAGCCCCAGCATTTT. Its protein product is CAWSVQRTHTGNQPQHF.

V usage is TRBV2 and J usage is TRBJ2-1, with D perhaps given as TRBD1 or TRBD2 (5 bases each). V lost 2 bases, J lost 4 bases, and 12 bases lay in between. The CDR3 runs to 15 residues. The V gene's germline CDR1 is SNHLY and CDR2 FYNNEI. The CDR3 spells CASSERGSGYNEQFF. CDR3 nucleotide sequence: TGTGCCAGCAGTGAACGGGGCTCGGGGTACAATGAGCAGTTCTTC.

This chain joins TRBV11-1 and TRBJ2-5, with unresolved D. Germline assignment: CDR1 SGHAT and CDR2 FQDESV (reference sequence). Trimming shortened V by 5 bases and J by 2 bases, and 9 bases separated the two germline ends. The CDR3 runs 13 residues. CDR3 in amino acids: CASSPWLQETQYF. CDR3 DNA: TGTGCCAGCAGCCCCTGGTTGCAAGAGACCCAGTACTTC.

The genes are TRBV30 and TRBJ2-2; D ambiguous. Deletions cut 4 bases from V and 4 bases from J, with 10 bases between. The CDR3 loop spans 13 amino acids. The germline V gene encodes CDR1 GTSNPN and CDR2 SVGIG (reference sequence). CDR3: CAWMLRGTGELFF. CDR3 bases: TGTGCCTGGATGTTGAGAGGCACCGGGGAGCTGTTTTTT.

In this sample, this clone turned up a few times. J is TRBJ1-2 and V is TRBV24-1; D is ambiguous. This CDR3 contains 16 residues. Germline loops: CDR1 KGHDR, CDR2 SFDVKD. Trimming stripped 4 bases from V and 4 bases from J, with 18 bases between. The chain's CDR3 is CATSEASGDPTYGYTF. As DNA, the CDR3 is TGTGCCACCAGTGAAGCCAGCGGAGACCCTACCTATGGCTACACCTTC.

In this sample, this clone turned up a few times. J is TRBJ1-2 and V is TRBV28; no clear D gene. Deletions cut 2 bases from V and 7 bases from J, with 14 bases between. The length of the CDR3 is 14 residues. Per the germline V gene, CDR1 is MDHEN and CDR2 is SYDVKM. CDR3 nucleotide sequence: TGTGCCAGCAGTTTACAGCCAGAGGGTGTTGGCTACACCTTC. It specifies CASSLQPEGVGYTF.

The gene calls are TRBV19 and TRBJ1-2; 10 nucleotides line up with TRBD1. J gave up 6 bases and V 5 bases, and 9 bases lay outside the gene matches. The CDR3 covers 15 residues. Germline V lookup: CDR1 LNHDA, CDR2 SQIVND (reference sequence). CDR3 in DNA: TGTGCCAGTAGTCCCTCGGGAGACAGGGGGCATGGCTACACCTTC. Translated: CASSPSGDRGHGYTF.

This chain uses TRBV19 with TRBJ1-6; tentatively, D is TRBD1 (5 bases). Germline V CDR1 and CDR2: LNHDA, SQIVND (reference sequence). The CDR3 runs 13 residues. In DNA form, the CDR3 reads TGTGGTTCTTCGAGGGGCGGACGGTCACCCCTCCACTTT. Translated, it gives CGSSRGGRSPLHF.

The rearrangement uses TRBV5-1 and TRBJ2-1; a weak D match, TRBD1 (6 bases). The V and J ends lost 4 bases and 6 bases respectively, with 11 bases between them. The germline CDR1 and CDR2 sequences are SGHRS and YFSETQ. This CDR3 is built from 13 residues. This chain's CDR3 is CASSLRDTNEQFF. The CDR3 region has the DNA TGCGCCAGCAGCCTCCGGGACACCAATGAGCAGTTCTTC.

The chain recombines TRBV7-8 with TRBJ1-5; no firm D call. The CDR3 loop spans 15 amino acids. Germline V gene lookup returns CDR1 SGHVS and CDR2 FQNEAQ. The V end was cut by 5 bases, the J end by 0 bases, with 11 bases between. CDR3 sequence reads: CASSVIGDSNQPQHF. Written as DNA, the CDR3 is TGTGCCAGCAGCGTAATCGGAGATAGCAATCAGCCCCAGCATTTT.

V is TRBV13 and J is TRBJ2-7; 7 bases match TRBD1. The germline V gene encodes CDR1 PRHDT and CDR2 FYEKMQ (reference sequence). This CDR3 region has 15 residues. V trimming: 0 bases; J trimming: 3 bases; junction bases outside the gene matches: 5. Written as DNA, the CDR3 is TGTGCCAGCAGCTTAGGCCGGACAGGAGACTACGAGCAGTACTTC. It encodes CASSLGRTGDYEQYF. The full variable domain, with the rest looked up from reference TRBV13 and TRBJ2-7, is AAGVIQSPRHLIKEKRETATLKCYPIPRHDTVYWYQQGPGQDPQFLISFYEKMQSDKGSIPDRFSAQQFSDYHSELNMSSLELGDSALYFCASSLGRTGDYEQYFGPGTRLTVT.

The V call is TRBV18, the J call TRBJ2-7, with TRBD2 matching 12 bases. The CDR3 covers 15 residues. The J segment lost 2 bases and the V segment lost 1 base, leaving 0 bases of the junction unmatched. Germline lookup yields CDR1 KGHSH and CDR2 LQKENI. CDR3 in amino acids: CASSPRTSGAYEQYF. In DNA, the CDR3 is TGTGCCAGCTCACCACGGACTAGCGGGGCCTACGAGCAGTACTTC.

The CDR3: CASSVHPLDRATNEKLFF. The CDR3, as DNA: TGTGCCAGCAGCGTACACCCCCTCGACAGGGCAACTAATGAAAAACTGTTTTTT. The chain carries TRBV9 and TRBJ1-4; 7 bases map to TRBD1. Looked up from germline, CDR1 is SGDLS and CDR2 is YYNGEE. V lost 1 base to trimming and J lost 0 bases; unmatched junction nucleotides: 9. The CDR3 contains 18 residues.

This clone was counted a single time. The V call is TRBV18, the J call TRBJ2-7; tentatively, D is TRBD1 (6 bases). The length of the CDR3 is 15 residues. The germline gives CDR1 KGHSH, CDR2 LQKENI. Trimming stripped 3 bases from V and 2 bases from J, with 14 bases between. The CDR3 nucleotides are TGTGCCAGCTCACCTCCCGGGACAATGGCCTACGAGCAGTACTTC. Amino acids: CASSPPGTMAYEQYF.

The chain has TRBV3-1 (or the pseudogene TRBV3-2) and TRBJ1-6, with a possible D match to TRBD1 (5 bases). The CDR3 consists of 15 residues. Germline V CDR1 and CDR2: LGHDT, YNNKEL (reference sequence). V was shortened by 4 bases and J by 4 bases, with 11 bases between the two germline ends. The CDR3 bases are TGTGCCAGCAGCCTCTCCGGGGGTTATAATTCACCCCTCCACTTT. Translation gives CASSLSGGYNSPLHF.

The chain combines TRBV15 with TRBJ1-5, with D unresolved. CDR1 and CDR2 (germline): LNHNV, YYDKDF (reference sequence). The CDR3 has 13 amino acids. V lost 0 bases to trimming and J lost 3 bases, with 3 bases between them. CDR3 DNA sequence: TGTGCCACCAGCAGAGAGGCCAATCAGCCCCAGCATTTT. It yields the protein CATSREANQPQHF.

The gene calls are TRBV25-1 and TRBJ2-1, with D tentatively TRBD1 or TRBD2 (6 bases each). The CDR3 extends over 14 amino acids. V was clipped by 3 bases and J by 6 bases, with 12 bases between them. Germline loops: CDR1 MGHDK, CDR2 SYGVNS. CDR3 bases: TGTGCCAGCAGTGACGGGGGCTTGTTCAATGAGCAGTTCTTC. Residues: CASSDGGLFNEQFF.

The chain couples TRBV3-1 (or the pseudogene TRBV3-2) to TRBJ1-1; perhaps TRBD1 as D (5 bases). Trimming removed 2 bases from V and 6 bases from J, with 7 bases in between. Per the germline V gene, CDR1 is LGHDT and CDR2 is YNNKEL (reference sequence). The CDR3 is made up of 12 amino acids. CDR3 residues: CASSQQGAEAFF. The CDR3 nucleotides read TGTGCCAGCAGCCAACAGGGAGCTGAAGCTTTCTTT.

The CDR3 spells CASSQDLRNTEAFF. The CDR3, as DNA: TGTGCCAGCAGCCAAGATTTGAGGAACACTGAAGCTTTCTTT. The chain combines TRBV14 with TRBJ1-1; no clear D. The CDR3 spans 14 residues. Germline V gene lookup returns CDR1 SGHDN and CDR2 FVKESK. V lost 0 bases to trimming and J lost 1 base, with 6 bases between them.

The CDR3, as DNA: TGCAGTGCTAGTGTCGGCACTAGCACAGATACGCAGTATTTT. Its translation is CSASVGTSTDTQYF. The chain has TRBV20-1 and TRBJ2-3; D is uncertain. Germline loops: CDR1 DFQATT, CDR2 SNEGSKA (reference sequence). CDR3 length equals 14 residues. V lost 3 bases, J lost 0 bases, and 10 bases lay in between.

This clone was observed once. CDR3 region: CASSQERTLEAFF. The CDR3 region has the DNA TGCGCCAGCAGCCAAGAGAGGACACTTGAAGCTTTCTTT. V usage is TRBV4-1 and J usage is TRBJ1-1; TRBD1 is a possible D gene (5 bases). Germline CDR1 is MGHRA and CDR2 is YSYEKL. The CDR3 spans 13 residues. With 0 bases removed from V and 7 bases from J, the gap between germline ends came to 9 bases.

This clone was counted only a few times. J is TRBJ2-7 and V is TRBV19; D gene ambiguous. Trimming took 0 bases from V and 0 from J, leaving 3 bases between them. The germline V gene encodes CDR1 LNHDA and CDR2 SQIVND (reference sequence). The CDR3 is 13 amino acids. The CDR3 nucleotides are TGTGCCAGTAGTATAGACCCCTCCTACGAGCAGTACTTC. It yields the protein CASSIDPSYEQYF.

The rearrangement joins TRBV5-1 to TRBJ1-1; D remains unclear. V lost 4 bases and J 0 bases, leaving 10 bases between the germline ends. The CDR3 contains 14 residues. Germline V gene sequence: CDR1 SGHRS, CDR2 YFSETQ. In DNA, the CDR3 is TGCGCCAGCAGCCCCGTTGGAATGAACACTGAAGCTTTCTTT. Protein product: CASSPVGMNTEAFF. Full variable domain (rest looked up from reference TRBV5-1 and TRBJ1-1): KAGVTQTPRYLIKTRGQQVTLSCSPISGHRSVSWYQQTPGQGLQFLFEYFSETQRNKGNFPGRFSGRQFSNSRSEMNVSTLELGDSALYLCASSPVGMNTEAFFGQGTRLTVV.

This clone has just one count. The chain joins TRBV6-5 to TRBJ2-7; D unresolved. V gave up 7 bases and J gave up 6 bases, with 22 bases separating them. The CDR3 has 15 amino acids. CDR1 and CDR2 from the germline V gene are MNHEY and SVGAGI. This chain's CDR3 is CASKVHLLEVAEQYF. CDR3 bases: TGTGCCAGCAAGGTTCACCTCCTTGAAGTGGCCGAGCAGTACTTC.

The chain has TRBV19 and TRBJ2-1, with 7 bases matching TRBD1. The V gene end was trimmed by 6 bases and the J gene end by 4 bases; junction bases not matched to a gene: 6. CDR1 and CDR2 (germline): LNHDA, SQIVND (reference sequence). This CDR3 region has 14 residues. In DNA form, the CDR3 reads TGTGCCAGTAGCATTCCGGGACAGTACAATGAGCAGTTCTTC. Amino acid sequence: CASSIPGQYNEQFF. The full variable domain, with the rest looked up from reference TRBV19 and TRBJ2-1, is DGGITQSPKYLFRKEGQNVTLSCEQNLNHDAMYWYRQDPGQGLRLIYYSQIVNDFQKGDIAEGYSVSREKKESFPLTVTSAQKNPTAFYLCASSIPGQYNEQFFGPGTRLTVL.

The chain uses TRBV10-1 and TRBJ2-7, with D perhaps matching TRBD2 (6 bases). The V gene lost 3 bases and the J gene lost 1 base, with 10 bases spanning the gap. This CDR3 has 14 residues. Germline V gene data show CDR1 as WNHNN and CDR2 as SYGVQD (reference sequence). The CDR3 region is CASSDGGNSYEQYF. The CDR3 coding sequence is TGCGCCAGCAGTGACGGCGGGAATTCCTACGAGCAGTACTTC.

The gene calls are TRBV7-2 and TRBJ1-1, with TRBD1 matching 7 bases. The trim removed 6 bases at V and 3 bases at J, leaving 4 bases unmatched. CDR1 SGHTA and CDR2 FQGNSA come from the germline V gene. The CDR3 covers 13 residues. The chain's CDR3 is CASRRQGDTEAFF. CDR3 DNA sequence: TGTGCCAGCAGAAGACAGGGAGACACTGAAGCTTTCTTT.

The rearrangement links TRBV6-5 to TRBJ1-4; possibly TRBD1 for D (5 bases). Germline V lookup: CDR1 MNHEY, CDR2 SVGAGI. CDR3 length: 16 residues. Deletions cut 4 bases from V and 0 bases from J, with 12 bases between. The CDR3 reads CASSLQEIATNEKLFF. In DNA, the CDR3 is TGTGCCAGCAGTTTACAGGAAATTGCAACTAATGAAAAACTGTTTTTT.

This clone was seen once. This chain uses TRBV11-2 with TRBJ1-6, with 8 bases matching TRBD1. Germline assignment: CDR1 SGHAT and CDR2 FQNNGV. J gave up 7 bases and V 3 bases, and 2 bases lay outside the gene matches. This CDR3 contains 14 residues. The CDR3: CASSFRTGNSPLHF. The CDR3, as DNA: TGTGCCAGCAGCTTTCGGACAGGGAATTCACCCCTCCACTTT.

The CDR3 DNA is TGTGCCAGCAGCTTGAATCCGGGAAGCACAGATACGCAGTATTTT. This sequence encodes CASSLNPGSTDTQYF. The chain uses TRBV5-5 and TRBJ2-3; tentative D call: TRBD2 (5 bases). Germline-derived CDR1 and CDR2 are SGHKS and YYEKEE (reference sequence). The CDR3 extends over 15 amino acids. V dropped 1 base and J dropped 0 bases, with 9 bases sitting between them.